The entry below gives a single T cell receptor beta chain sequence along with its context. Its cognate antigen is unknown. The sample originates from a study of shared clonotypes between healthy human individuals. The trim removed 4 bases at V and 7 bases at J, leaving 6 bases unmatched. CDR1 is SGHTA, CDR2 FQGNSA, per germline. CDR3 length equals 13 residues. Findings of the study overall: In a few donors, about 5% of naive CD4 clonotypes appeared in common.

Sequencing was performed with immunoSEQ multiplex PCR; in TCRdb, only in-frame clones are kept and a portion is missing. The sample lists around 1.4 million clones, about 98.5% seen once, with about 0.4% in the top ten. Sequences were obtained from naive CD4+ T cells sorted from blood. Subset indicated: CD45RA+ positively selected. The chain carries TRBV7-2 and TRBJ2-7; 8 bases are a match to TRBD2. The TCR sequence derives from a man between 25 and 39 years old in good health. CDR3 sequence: CASSSAGGGEQYF. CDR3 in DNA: TGTGCCAGCAGCTCGGCGGGGGGCGGTGAGCAGTACTTC.